This is a list of T cell receptor beta chains from one sample in a study of shared clonotypes between healthy human individuals. The method was immunoSEQ multiplex PCR; TCRdb's version includes in-frame clones alone and lacks a portion of them. The top ten clones hold around 12% of a sample with about half a million clones, 70% to 80% of them seen once. Sequenced input: PBMCs. The receptors were sampled from a woman between 40 and 55 years old in good health. Some clones in this sample may be carry-over from other donors' samples. The CDR3 runs from the conserved cysteine through the conserved F or W. D genes are given only for firm matches. Size values are once, few and many counts, or a class for expanded clones, and some rows have none.

TRBV7-2	TRBD2	TRBJ2-7	NA	CASSFIPLAGVSYEQYF	TGTGCCAGCAGCTTTATCCCACTAGCGGGCGTCTCCTACGAGCAGTACTTC
TRBV6-4	NA	TRBJ2-5	NA	CASSVPEFQETQYF	TGTGCCAGCAGTGTCCCCGAGTTCCAAGAGACCCAGTACTTC
TRBV6-6	NA	TRBJ2-7	NA	CASRQPQEYEQYF	TGTGCCAGCAGGCAACCTCAGGAATACGAGCAGTACTTC
TRBV7-8	NA	TRBJ2-1	NA	CASSLGLNYNEQFF	TGTGCCAGCAGCTTAGGCTTGAACTACAATGAGCAGTTCTTC
TRBV19	NA	TRBJ1-5	NA	CASSIGQGLSNQPQHF	TGTGCCAGTAGTATAGGTCAAGGGTTGAGCAATCAGCCCCAGCATTTT
TRBV5-1	TRBD1	TRBJ2-5	few	CASSLMGTGSETQYF	TGCGCCAGCAGCTTGATGGGGACAGGGTCAGAGACCCAGTACTTC
TRBV28	NA	TRBJ1-2	NA	CASSLVSQYGYTF	TGTGCCAGCAGTCTGGTCTCACAGTATGGCTACACCTTC
TRBV19	TRBD1	TRBJ1-2	NA	CASTSTGRGYGYTF	TGTGCCAGTACCTCGACAGGGAGGGGGTATGGCTACACCTTC
TRBV12-5	TRBD1	TRBJ2-3	NA	CASVPSTGDTQYF	TGTGCTAGTGTTCCGTCGACAGGGGATACGCAGTATTTT
TRBV9	NA	TRBJ2-7	NA	CASSVGAGSYEQYF	TGTGCCAGCAGCGTAGGGGCGGGTTCCTACGAGCAGTACTTC
TRBV30	TRBD2	TRBJ2-3	NA	CAWSALAGYTDTQYF	TGTGCCTGGAGTGCCTTAGCGGGCTACACAGATACGCAGTATTTT
TRBV28	NA	TRBJ1-5	NA	CASSLGGVPSNQPQHF	TGTGCCAGCAGTCTTGGGGGGGTGCCTTCCAATCAGCCCCAGCATTTT
TRBV19	NA	TRBJ2-2	NA	CASSIRVPGELFF	TGTGCCAGTAGTATCAGGGTCCCCGGGGAGCTGTTTTTT
TRBV10-3	TRBD2	TRBJ2-7	few	CAISFTSGNKYEQYF	TGTGCCATCAGCTTTACTAGCGGGAATAAGTACGAGCAGTACTTC
TRBV7-9	TRBD1	TRBJ1-2	NA	CASSYRQGRSANYGYTF	TGTGCCAGCAGCTACCGACAGGGCCGCTCAGCTAACTATGGCTACACCTTC
TRBV2	NA	TRBJ2-7	NA	CASSTGTLEQYF	TGTGCCAGCAGTACCGGGACCCTAGAGCAGTACTTC
TRBV28	TRBD2	TRBJ2-3	NA	CASSSVSGRADDTQYF	TGTGCCAGCAGTTCGGTGAGCGGGAGGGCCGATGATACGCAGTATTTT
TRBV7-9	NA	TRBJ2-1	NA	CASSLVSFNGQFF	TGTGCCAGCAGCTTAGTTAGTTTCAATGGGCAGTTCTTC
TRBV11-2	NA	TRBJ2-2	NA	CASSLFGTRTGELFF	TGTGCCAGCAGCTTATTTGGGACTCGAACCGGGGAGCTGTTTTTT
TRBV11-3	TRBD1	TRBJ1-1	NA	CASSFYRGLDTEAFF	TGTGCCAGCAGCTTCTACAGGGGGCTGGACACTGAAGCTTTCTTT
TRBV7-6	TRBD2	TRBJ2-3	few	CASSLFPSGSTDTQYF	TGTGCCAGCAGCCTCTTCCCTAGCGGGAGTACAGATACGCAGTATTTT
TRBV27	NA	TRBJ2-1	NA	CASRDYNEQFF	TGTGCCAGCAGAGATTACAATGAGCAGTTCTTC
TRBV30	TRBD2	TRBJ2-2	NA	CAWSGGAGGPGTGELFF	TGTGCCTGGAGTGGAGGCGCGGGAGGGCCGGGCACCGGGGAGCTGTTTTTT
TRBV7-2	NA	TRBJ2-7	NA	CASSFIGYEQYF	TGTGCCAGCAGCTTTATAGGTTACGAGCAGTACTTC
TRBV5-1	TRBD1	TRBJ2-7	NA	CASSLGGQGFRSLSYEQYF	TGCGCCAGCAGCCTTGGGGGACAGGGGTTCCGGTCACTATCCTACGAGCAGTACTTC
TRBV5-4	TRBD1	TRBJ2-1	NA	CASSPGQGAYNEQFF	TGTGCCAGCAGCCCAGGACAGGGGGCCTACAATGAGCAGTTCTTC
TRBV5-4	NA	TRBJ2-1	NA	CASSLASWGSYNEQFF	TGTGCCAGCAGCTTGGCCTCTTGGGGAAGCTACAATGAGCAGTTCTTC
TRBV7-9	TRBD2	TRBJ2-5	NA	CASSFPQKTSILETQYF	TGTGCCAGCAGCTTCCCCCAGAAGACTAGCATTCTGGAGACCCAGTACTTC
TRBV6-9	TRBD2	TRBJ2-1	NA	CASVAGGLGNEQFF	TGTGCCAGCGTAGCGGGAGGGCTTGGTAATGAGCAGTTCTTC
TRBV28	NA	TRBJ2-7	once	CASSLGQAQGEQYF	TGTGCCAGCAGTTTAGGGCAGGCCCAAGGGGAGCAGTACTTC
TRBV11-2	TRBD2	TRBJ2-5	NA	CASSIGTNQETQYF	TGTGCCAGCAGCATCGGGACTAATCAAGAGACCCAGTACTTC
TRBV6-1	NA	TRBJ1-1	NA	CASGPGRSRGTEAFF	TGTGCCAGCGGGCCGGGCCGCAGCAGAGGCACTGAAGCTTTCTTT
TRBV2	TRBD2	TRBJ2-1	NA	CASSESPGLAGRDEQFF	TGTGCCAGCAGTGAATCTCCGGGACTAGCGGGACGCGATGAGCAGTTCTTC
TRBV4-1	TRBD2	TRBJ2-7	NA	CASSQEVGGPDYEQYF	TGCGCCAGCAGCCAAGAAGTGGGAGGGCCTGACTACGAGCAGTACTTC
TRBV7-9	NA	TRBJ2-3	NA	CAISPFGLITDTQYF	TGTGCCATTTCCCCCTTCGGACTCATCACAGATACGCAGTATTTT
TRBV29-1	TRBD2	TRBJ2-1	NA	CSVEWVTSGRPLNEQFF	TGCAGCGTTGAATGGGTTACTAGCGGGAGACCACTCAATGAGCAGTTCTTC
TRBV29-1	NA	TRBJ2-3	once	CSVDRPIGTDTQYF	TGCAGCGTTGATCGCCCTATTGGCACAGATACGCAGTATTTT
TRBV19	NA	TRBJ1-1	NA	CASSIQRDSEAFF	TGTGCCAGTAGTATACAAAGGGACTCTGAAGCTTTCTTT
TRBV4-3	NA	TRBJ2-1	NA	CASSQVVGSLSYNEQFF	TGCGCCAGCAGCCAAGTGGTGGGCTCCCTCTCCTACAATGAGCAGTTCTTC
TRBV28	NA	TRBJ1-1	NA	CASSLMGGVNTEAFF	TGTGCCAGCAGTTTAATGGGTGGGGTAAACACTGAAGCTTTCTTT
TRBV5-1	TRBD1	TRBJ1-2	NA	CASSLEGQDYGYTF	TGCGCCAGCAGCTTAGAGGGACAGGACTATGGCTACACCTTC
TRBV19	TRBD1	TRBJ1-3	NA	CASTLGQGRSGNTIYF	TGTGCCAGTACTCTCGGACAGGGGCGCTCTGGAAACACCATATATTTT
TRBV7-6	NA	TRBJ1-3	NA	CASTSEGWGNTIYF	TGTGCCAGCACCTCCGAGGGGTGGGGAAACACCATATATTTT
TRBV29-1	TRBD1	TRBJ1-2	NA	CSAARDRGSYGYTF	TGCAGCGCAGCCCGGGACAGGGGTAGCTATGGCTACACCTTC
TRBV28	NA	TRBJ2-5	many	CASRNGVTQYF	TGTGCCAGCAGGAACGGAGTGACCCAGTACTTC
TRBV11-2	NA	TRBJ1-4	NA	CASTPGQAGANEKLFF	TGTGCCAGCACCCCGGGGCAGGCGGGAGCTAATGAAAAACTGTTTTTT
TRBV19	NA	TRBJ1-1	NA	CASRESQGGVNTEAFF	TGTGCCAGTAGGGAATCACAGGGCGGCGTAAACACTGAAGCTTTCTTT
TRBV7-3	TRBD1	TRBJ2-3	NA	CASSQGQITDTQYF	TGTGCCAGCAGCCAGGGACAGATCACAGATACGCAGTATTTT
TRBV13	NA	TRBJ2-5	few	CASSLGLARIGEETQYF	TGTGCCAGCAGCTTAGGCCTCGCACGGATAGGGGAAGAGACCCAGTACTTC
TRBV30	NA	TRBJ2-5	NA	CAWRDKGRETQYF	TGTGCCTGGAGAGATAAGGGGCGAGAGACCCAGTACTTC
TRBV6-1	TRBD1	TRBJ2-1	few	CASSELTGGVDEQFF	TGTGCCAGCAGTGAACTCACAGGGGGCGTGGATGAGCAGTTCTTC
TRBV7-4	NA	TRBJ2-2	NA	CASSLSGGPGGELFF	TGTGCCAGCAGCTTATCAGGCGGCCCTGGCGGGGAGCTGTTTTTT
TRBV6-1	NA	TRBJ1-2	NA	CASRPDRPYGYTF	TGTGCCAGCCGCCCGGACCGCCCCTATGGCTACACCTTC
TRBV7-6	NA	TRBJ1-5	few	CASSFQAGGNQPQHF	TGTGCCAGCAGCTTTCAGGCGGGTGGGAATCAGCCCCAGCATTTT
TRBV5-1	TRBD1	TRBJ2-3	NA	CASRDGRTGSTDTQYF	TGCGCCAGTAGGGACGGGCGGACAGGGAGCACAGATACGCAGTATTTT